The 2 T cell receptor beta chains given below trace back to one sample, sequenced in a study of technical replicates of blood from a few donors. Profiling relied on immunoSEQ multiplex PCR, and the TCRdb table lists in-frame clones only, not all of them. This sample has tens of thousands of clones, with 90% to 97% found just once. Material for sequencing was T cells isolated from PBMCs. Every receptor here comes from a human donor in good health.

This clone was observed once. The CDR3: CASRLQGYTYNQPQHF. CDR3 nucleotide sequence: TGTGCCAGCAGGTTACAGGGTTACACGTACAATCAGCCCCAGCATTTT. The rearrangement uses TRBV21-1 and TRBJ1-5; the D segment call TRBD1 is taken from the table without a DNA check. TRBV21-1 is a pseudogene locus. This CDR3 is built from 16 residues.

The chain carries TRBV7-3 and TRBJ1-1; 9 bases match TRBD1. V trimming: 3 bases; J trimming: 4 bases; junction bases outside the gene matches: 6. CDR3 length: 15 amino acids. In germline, CDR1 is SGHTA, CDR2 FQGTGA. The CDR3, as DNA: TGTGCCAGCAGCTTTGAGGGACAGGGAGCCACTGAAGCTTTCTTT. Its translation: CASSFEGQGATEAFF.